The present T cell receptor beta chain was sequenced within a study of cytomegalovirus exposure and HLA in healthy donors. The V and J ends lost 2 bases and 6 bases, in that order; junction bases with no gene match: 11. The CDR3 spans 18 residues. Germline V gene sequence: CDR1 KGHSH, CDR2 LQKENI. PCR used 60 Vbeta primers and 13 Jbeta primers. The protocol was immunoSEQ multiplex PCR, while the TCRdb copy is restricted to in-frame clones and leaves out a portion. In the table there are some 160,000 clones, 80% to 85% of which are singletons. This TCR came from a male donor in good health and CMV-seropositive. The genes are TRBV18 and TRBJ2-3, with 13 bases lining up with TRBD2. Sequenced material: PBMCs. The chain's CDR3 is CASSPSATSGGLKDTQYF. The CDR3 DNA reads as TGTGCCAGCTCACCATCGGCGACTAGCGGGGGGCTCAAGGATACGCAGTATTTT.